The T cell receptor beta chain described here comes from a study of cytomegalovirus exposure and HLA in healthy donors. The study's findings and limits: Indistinguishable V segments such as TRBV6-2 and TRBV6-3 were excluded. Association of fewer than 20,000 TCR beta sequences with HLA alleles was found at 0.05 false discovery rate in a later analysis.

For this clone: Its antigen is unknown.

The PCR was carried out with 60 Vbeta primers and 13 Jbeta primers. Original analysis: The authors later counted 70 million to 80 million unique TCR beta chains, 9 million to 12 million of them shared. Only in-frame clones appear in the TCRdb table, and some are missing; sequencing was by immunoSEQ multiplex PCR. Clonal size and the V and J genes are those of that table, whereas D and trimming came from the DNA. The sample carries about 140,000 clones, around 80% recorded once. Trimming pared 4 bases from V and 9 bases from J, leaving 16 bases between. The CDR3 has 13 residues. From germline, CDR1 is SQVTM and CDR2 ANQGSEA. Healthy bone marrow donors made up the donors.

Sequenced input: PBMCs. This TCR derives from a man between 40 and 49 years old in good health and CMV-seropositive. The rearrangement uses TRBV29-1 and TRBJ2-1; tentatively, D is TRBD1 (7 bases). The CDR3 sequence: CSVGQWRGPEQFF. CDR3 DNA: TGCAGCGTTGGGCAGTGGAGGGGGCCTGAGCAGTTCTTC.